The clone carrying this TCR beta chain was counted many times. The time point is: healthy volunteer bleed at 2 weeks. Total RNA came from unfractionated whole blood. The library tagged each cDNA molecule with unique molecular identifiers. Authors' data handling: Counting gave a median of 95,638 TCRs per sample, with values ranging from about 23,224 to 700,000. TCRdb reprocessed the RACE reads via MiXCR and lists one record per CDR3 protein. The V and J calls come from TCRdb's annotation, not from the publication. The sample lists roughly 49,000 distinct CDR3 sequences, about 4.5% occurring once. The data derive from a study of human T cells and chemical hapten exposure. Study background: Largely, small differences in pooled library volume made per-sample TCR yields vary.

V was clipped by 3 bases and J by 0 bases, with 6 bases between them. This CDR3 has 14 residues. CDR1 is SGHTA and CDR2 is FQGNSA in the germline V gene. The clonotype originates from a female donor in good health. Some clones in this sample may be carry-over from other donors' samples. The rearrangement uses TRBV7-2 and TRBJ2-4; D remains unclear. The source material was whole blood. The CDR3 spells CASSLAIAKNIQYF. CDR3 DNA sequence: TGTGCCAGCAGCTTGGCTATAGCCAAAAACATTCAGTACTTC.